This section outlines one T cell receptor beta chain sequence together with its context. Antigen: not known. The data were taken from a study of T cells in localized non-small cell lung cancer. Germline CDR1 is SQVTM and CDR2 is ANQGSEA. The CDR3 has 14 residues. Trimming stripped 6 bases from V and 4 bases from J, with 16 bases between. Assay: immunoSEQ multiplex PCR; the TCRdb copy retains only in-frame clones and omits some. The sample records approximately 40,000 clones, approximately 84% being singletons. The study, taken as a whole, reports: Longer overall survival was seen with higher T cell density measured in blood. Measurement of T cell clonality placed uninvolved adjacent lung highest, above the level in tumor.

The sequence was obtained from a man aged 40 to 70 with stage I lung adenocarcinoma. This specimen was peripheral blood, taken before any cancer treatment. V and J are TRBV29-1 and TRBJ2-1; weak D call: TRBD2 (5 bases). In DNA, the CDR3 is TGCAGCGTGAGCAACCCAGCGGCGTACAATGAGCAGTTCTTC. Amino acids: CSVSNPAAYNEQFF.